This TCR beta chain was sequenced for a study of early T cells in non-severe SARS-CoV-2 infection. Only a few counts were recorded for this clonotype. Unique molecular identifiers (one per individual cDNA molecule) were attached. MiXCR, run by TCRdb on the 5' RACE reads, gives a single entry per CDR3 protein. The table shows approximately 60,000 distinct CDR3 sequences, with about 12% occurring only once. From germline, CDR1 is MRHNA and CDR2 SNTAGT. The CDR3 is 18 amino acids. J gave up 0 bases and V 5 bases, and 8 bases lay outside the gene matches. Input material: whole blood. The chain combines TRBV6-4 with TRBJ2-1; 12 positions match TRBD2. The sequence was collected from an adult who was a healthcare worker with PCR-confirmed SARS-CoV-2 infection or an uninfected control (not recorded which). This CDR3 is CASSRRPTSGGSYNEQFF. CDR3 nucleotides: TGTGCCAGCAGTAGACGCCCGACTAGCGGGGGCTCCTACAATGAGCAGTTCTTC.